The T cell receptor beta chain under discussion was sequenced for a study of blood T cell repertoires in COVID-19. V lost 2 bases to trimming and J lost 4 bases, with 17 bases between them. Germline V gene sequence: CDR1 GTSNPN, CDR2 SVGIG (reference sequence). The CDR3 contains 15 residues. Sequenced by immunoSEQ multiplex PCR; TCRdb stores in-frame clones only, minus some. The data show about 150,000 clones, about four fifths seen once. The clonotype comes from an elderly woman with acute or convalescent COVID-19. The chain links TRBV30 to TRBJ2-5; D gene uncertain. The sample was peripheral blood. CDR3 sequence reads: CAWSKTRTSRETQYF. The CDR3 DNA is TGTGCCTGGAGTAAAACACGCACCTCACGAGAGACCCAGTACTTC.